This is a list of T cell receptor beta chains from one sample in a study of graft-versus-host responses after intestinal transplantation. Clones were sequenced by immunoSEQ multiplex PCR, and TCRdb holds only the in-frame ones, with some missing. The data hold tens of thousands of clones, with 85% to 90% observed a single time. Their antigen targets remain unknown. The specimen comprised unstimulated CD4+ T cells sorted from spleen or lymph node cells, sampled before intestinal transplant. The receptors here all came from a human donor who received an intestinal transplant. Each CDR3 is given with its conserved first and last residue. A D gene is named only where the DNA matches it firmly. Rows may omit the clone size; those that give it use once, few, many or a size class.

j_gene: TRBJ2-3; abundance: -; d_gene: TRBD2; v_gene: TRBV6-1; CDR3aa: CASGWIAGADTQYF; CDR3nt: TGTGCCAGTGGGTGGATAGCGGGGGCAGATACGCAGTATTTT
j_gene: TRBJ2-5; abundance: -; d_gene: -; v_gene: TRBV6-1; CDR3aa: CASTARAETQYF; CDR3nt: TGTGCCAGCACTGCGAGGGCAGAGACCCAGTACTTC
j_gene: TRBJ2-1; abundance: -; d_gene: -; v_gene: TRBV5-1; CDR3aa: CASSLAPRGPYNEQFF; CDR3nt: TGCGCCAGCAGCCTAGCCCCCCGGGGTCCCTACAATGAGCAGTTCTTC
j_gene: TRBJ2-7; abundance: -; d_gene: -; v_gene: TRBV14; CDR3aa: CASSRGGYSYEQYF; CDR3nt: TGTGCCAGCAGCAGGGGGGGCTACTCCTACGAGCAGTACTTC
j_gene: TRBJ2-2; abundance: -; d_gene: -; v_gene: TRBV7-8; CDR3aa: CASSTYRAGELFF; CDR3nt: TGTGCCAGCAGCACGTACAGGGCTGGGGAGCTGTTTTTT
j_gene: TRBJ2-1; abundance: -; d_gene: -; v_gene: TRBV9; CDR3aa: CASSVVGGPYNEQFF; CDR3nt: TGTGCCAGCAGCGTAGTCGGGGGGCCTTACAATGAGCAGTTCTTC
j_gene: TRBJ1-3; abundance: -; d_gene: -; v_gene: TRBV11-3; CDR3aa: CASSPSPGNTIYF; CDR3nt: TGTGCCAGCAGCCCGAGTCCGGGAAACACCATATATTTT
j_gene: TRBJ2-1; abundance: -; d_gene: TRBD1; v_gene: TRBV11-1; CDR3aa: CASSLEGQGDEQFF; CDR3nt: TGTGCCAGCAGCTTGGAGGGACAGGGCGATGAGCAGTTCTTC
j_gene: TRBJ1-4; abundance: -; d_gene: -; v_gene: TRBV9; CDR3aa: CASSERGQPLSNEKLFF; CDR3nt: TGTGCCAGCAGCGAAAGGGGACAACCGTTATCTAATGAAAAACTGTTTTTT
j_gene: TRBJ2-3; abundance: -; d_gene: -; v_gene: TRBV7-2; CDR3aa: CASSLEGGGRTDTQYF; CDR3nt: TGTGCCAGCAGCTTAGAGGGTGGAGGCCGCACAGATACGCAGTATTTT
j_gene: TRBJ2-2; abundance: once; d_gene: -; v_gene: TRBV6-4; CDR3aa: CASTKLANTGELFF; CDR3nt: TGTGCCAGCACTAAACTAGCGAACACCGGGGAGCTGTTTTTT
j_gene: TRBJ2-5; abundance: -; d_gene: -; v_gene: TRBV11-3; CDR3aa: CASSLGTDNQETQYF; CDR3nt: TGTGCCAGCAGCTTAGGGACGGACAATCAAGAGACCCAGTACTTC
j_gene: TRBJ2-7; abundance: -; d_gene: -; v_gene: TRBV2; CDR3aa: CASRPTGYEQYF; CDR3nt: TGTGCCAGCAGACCGACAGGCTACGAGCAGTACTTC
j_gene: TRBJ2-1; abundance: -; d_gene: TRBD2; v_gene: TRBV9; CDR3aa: CASSVGGGTYNEQFF; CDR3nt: TGTGCCAGCAGCGTTGGCGGGGGGACCTACAATGAGCAGTTCTTC
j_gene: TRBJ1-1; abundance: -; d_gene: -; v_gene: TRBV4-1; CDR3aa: CASSQERVFRNTEAFF; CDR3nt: TGCGCCAGCAGCCAAGAGCGGGTGTTCCGAAACACTGAAGCTTTCTTT
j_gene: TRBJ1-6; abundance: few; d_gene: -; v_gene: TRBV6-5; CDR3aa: CASSYSTLGGRSPLHF; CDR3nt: TGTGCCAGCAGTTACTCGACATTAGGAGGGAGATCACCCCTCCACTTT
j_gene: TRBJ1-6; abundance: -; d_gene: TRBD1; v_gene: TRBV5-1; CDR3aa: CASSLIGDRGSSPLHF; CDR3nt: TGCGCCAGCAGCTTGATCGGGGACAGGGGTAGTTCACCCCTCCACTTT
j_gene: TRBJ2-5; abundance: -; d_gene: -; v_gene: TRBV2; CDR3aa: CASTRGETQYF; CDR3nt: TGTGCCAGCACCAGAGGGGAGACCCAGTACTTC
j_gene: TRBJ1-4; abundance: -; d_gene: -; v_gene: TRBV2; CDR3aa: CANTGYGYGGKLFF; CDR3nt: TGTGCCAACACCGGGTATGGGTACGGGGGAAAACTGTTTTTT
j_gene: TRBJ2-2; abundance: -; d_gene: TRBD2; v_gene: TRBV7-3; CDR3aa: CASKFRGGSAGELFF; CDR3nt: TGTGCCAGCAAATTTCGCGGGGGGTCCGCCGGGGAGCTGTTTTTT
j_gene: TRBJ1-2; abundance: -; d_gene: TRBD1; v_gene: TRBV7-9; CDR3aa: CASSQTGGGYTF; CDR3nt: TGTGCCAGCAGCCAGACAGGGGGTGGCTACACCTTC
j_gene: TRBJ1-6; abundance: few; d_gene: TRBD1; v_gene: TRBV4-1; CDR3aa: CASSQDEGTATRDSPLHF; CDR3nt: TGCGCCAGCAGCCAAGATGAAGGGACAGCGACTAGAGATTCACCCCTCCACTTT
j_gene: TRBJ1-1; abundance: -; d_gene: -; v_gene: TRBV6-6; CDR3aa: CASSYAGRSSEAFF; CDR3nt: TGTGCCAGCAGTTACGCTGGCAGGTCGTCTGAAGCTTTCTTT
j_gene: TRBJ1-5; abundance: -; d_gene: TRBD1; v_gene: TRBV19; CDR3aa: CASSGQGGNQPQHF; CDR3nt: TGTGCCAGTAGTGGACAGGGCGGCAATCAGCCCCAGCATTTT
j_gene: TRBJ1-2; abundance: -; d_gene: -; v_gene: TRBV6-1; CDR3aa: CASSARQYGYTF; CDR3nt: TGTGCCAGCAGTGCGAGACAGTATGGCTACACCTTC
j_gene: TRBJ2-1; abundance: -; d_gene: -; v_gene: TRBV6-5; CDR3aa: CASSYSTGKQFF; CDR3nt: TGTGCCAGCAGTTACTCGACGGGTAAGCAGTTCTTC
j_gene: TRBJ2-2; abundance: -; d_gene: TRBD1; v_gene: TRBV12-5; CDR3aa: CASGLGTGTDNTGELFF; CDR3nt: TGTGCTAGTGGTTTGGGGACCGGGACAGATAACACCGGGGAGCTGTTTTTT
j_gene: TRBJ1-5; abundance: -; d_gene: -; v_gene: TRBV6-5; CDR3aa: CASRSPGQPQHF; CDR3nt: TGTGCCAGCCGGTCCCCAGGCCAGCCCCAGCATTTT
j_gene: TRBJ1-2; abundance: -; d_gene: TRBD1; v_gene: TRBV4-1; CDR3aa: CASSQGDRGGNYGYTF; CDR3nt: TGCGCCAGCAGCCAAGGAGACAGGGGAGGGAACTATGGCTACACCTTC
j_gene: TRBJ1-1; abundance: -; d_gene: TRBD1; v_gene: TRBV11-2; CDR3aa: CASSPDRGYEAFF; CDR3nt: TGTGCCAGCAGCCCTGACAGGGGGTATGAAGCTTTCTTT
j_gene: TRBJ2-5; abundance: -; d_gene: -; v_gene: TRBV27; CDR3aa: CASSGTAVGQETQYF; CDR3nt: TGTGCCAGCAGCGGAACAGCGGTGGGACAAGAGACCCAGTACTTC
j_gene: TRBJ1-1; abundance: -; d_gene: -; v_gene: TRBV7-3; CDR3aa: CASSLDSRATEAFF; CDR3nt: TGTGCCAGCAGCCTTGATTCCAGGGCAACTGAAGCTTTCTTT
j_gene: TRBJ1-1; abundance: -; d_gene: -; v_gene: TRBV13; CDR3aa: CASSAPRDMNTEAFF; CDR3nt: TGTGCCAGCAGCGCCCCCAGGGACATGAACACTGAAGCTTTCTTT
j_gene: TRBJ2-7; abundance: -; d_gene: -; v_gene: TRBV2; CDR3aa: CASRNTTGPPGYEQYF; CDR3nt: TGTGCCAGCAGAAACACCACCGGACCCCCGGGGTACGAGCAGTACTTC
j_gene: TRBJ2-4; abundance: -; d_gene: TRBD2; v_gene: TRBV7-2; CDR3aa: CASSLLASGGIKNIQYF; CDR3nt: TGTGCCAGCAGCTTATTGGCGAGCGGGGGGATAAAAAACATTCAGTACTTC
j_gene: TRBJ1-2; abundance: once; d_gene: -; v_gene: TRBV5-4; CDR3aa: CASSLSQNYGYTF; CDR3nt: TGTGCCAGCAGCTTGTCACAGAACTATGGCTACACCTTC
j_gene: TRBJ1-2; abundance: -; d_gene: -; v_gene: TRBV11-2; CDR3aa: CASSQTANYGYTF; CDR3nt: TGTGCCAGCAGCCAGACAGCGAACTATGGCTACACCTTC
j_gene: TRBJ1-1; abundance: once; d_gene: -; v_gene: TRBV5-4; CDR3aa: CASSLVGGDTEAFF; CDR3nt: TGTGCCAGCAGCTTGGTGGGAGGGGACACTGAAGCTTTCTTT
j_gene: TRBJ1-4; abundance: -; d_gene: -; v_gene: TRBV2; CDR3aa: CATRSRSTNEKLFF; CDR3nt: TGTGCAACAAGATCTCGATCAACTAATGAAAAACTGTTTTTT
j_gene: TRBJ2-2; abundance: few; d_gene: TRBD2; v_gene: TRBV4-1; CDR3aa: CASSQGRRGARAGELFF; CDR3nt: TGCGCCAGCAGCCAAGGAAGGCGGGGGGCCCGGGCCGGGGAGCTGTTTTTT
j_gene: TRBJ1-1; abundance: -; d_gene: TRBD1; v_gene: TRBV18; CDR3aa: CASSPSRGTGIVEAFF; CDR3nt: TGTGCCAGCTCACCGTCTAGGGGGACAGGGATTGTTGAAGCTTTCTTT
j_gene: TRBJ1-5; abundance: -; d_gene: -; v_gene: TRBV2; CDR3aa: CASRTRRGPQHF; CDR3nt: TGTGCCAGCAGAACCCGGAGAGGGCCCCAGCATTTT